This T cell receptor beta chain originates from a study of beta chain features in type 1 diabetes. Reverse transcribing all isolated RNA meant expressed TCRB transcripts were sequenced. Here immunoSEQ multiplex PCR was the method, and the copy in TCRdb shows in-frame clones only, minus some. This sample has around 500,000 clones; roughly an eighth occur once, and the top ten carry about 0.042%. There are 15 residues in the CDR3. CDR1 is LNHDA, CDR2 SQIVND, per germline (reference sequence). V lost 5 bases, J lost 0 bases, and 11 bases lay in between. The V and J genes are TRBV19 and TRBJ1-5; maybe TRBD1 (5 bases). The receptor was derived from a woman between 18 and 29 years old in good health. The sequenced sample was naive CD4+ T cells from blood. The CDR3: CASSWGIDSNQPQHF. As DNA, the CDR3 is TGTGCCAGTAGTTGGGGGATTGATAGCAATCAGCCCCAGCATTTT.